This T cell receptor (beta chain) was recovered during a study of PD-L1 blockade in urothelial cancer. About this clone: Antigen specificity is unknown.

With V trimmed by 6 bases and J by 5 bases, 5 bases remained unmatched. Germline loops: CDR1 SGHAT, CDR2 FQNNGV. The CDR3 is made up of 15 amino acids. The study, taken as a whole, reports: A below-median TCR clonality in blood before treatment predicted better survival.

This table comes from immunoSEQ multiplex PCR, and its TCRdb copy is limited to in-frame clones, with some not included. The sample gives some 84,000 clones, around 90% of which show up once; around 5% is in the top ten. This TCR was recovered from a woman in her 70s with urothelial cancer. This chain uses TRBV11-2 with TRBJ2-1; 12 nucleotides line up with TRBD2. The material was PBMCs, obtained around atezolizumab (anti-PD-L1) treatment. As DNA, the CDR3 is TGTGCCAGCAGTTTCGGACTAGCGGGGAACAATGAGCAGTTCTTC. Its translation is CASSFGLAGNNEQFF.